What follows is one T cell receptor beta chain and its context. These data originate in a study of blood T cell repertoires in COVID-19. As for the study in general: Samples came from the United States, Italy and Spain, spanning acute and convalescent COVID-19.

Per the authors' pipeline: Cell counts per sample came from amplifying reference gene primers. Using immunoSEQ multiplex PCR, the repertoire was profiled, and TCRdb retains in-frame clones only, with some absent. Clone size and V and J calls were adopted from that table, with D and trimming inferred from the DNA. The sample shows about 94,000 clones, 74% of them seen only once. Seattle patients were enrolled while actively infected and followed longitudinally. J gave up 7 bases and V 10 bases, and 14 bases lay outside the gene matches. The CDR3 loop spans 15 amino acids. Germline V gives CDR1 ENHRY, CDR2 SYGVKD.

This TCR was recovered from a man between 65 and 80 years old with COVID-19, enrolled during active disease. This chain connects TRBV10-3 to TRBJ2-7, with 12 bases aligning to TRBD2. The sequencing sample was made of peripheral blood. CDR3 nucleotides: TGTGCCACTTCCGGGACTAGCGGGCAAGAGAGGGAGCAGTACTTC. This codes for CATSGTSGQEREQYF.